The 28 T cell receptor beta chains below were found in one sample sequenced in a study of control samples from healthy donors and cancer patients. The repertoire was sequenced with immunoSEQ multiplex PCR; TCRdb's copy has only in-frame clones and lacks some. The sample has 100,000 or so clones, 86% seen once. The specimen sequenced was blood. Receptors originate from a woman aged 45-60 years in good health.

This sequence joins TRBV7-9 and TRBJ1-1; D uncertain. Germline CDR1 is SEHNR and CDR2 is FQNEAQ (reference sequence). Trimming took off 1 base at V and 11 bases at J, with 14 bases between the two ends. The CDR3 runs to 13 residues. This CDR3 is CASSLETQRWAFF. The CDR3 coding sequence is TGTGCCAGCAGCTTAGAGACGCAAAGGTGGGCTTTCTTT.

The rearrangement links TRBV19 to TRBJ1-2; perhaps TRBD1 as D (5 bases). V lost 3 bases and J 6 bases, leaving 14 bases between the germline ends. The CDR3 runs to 14 residues. Germline assignment: CDR1 LNHDA and CDR2 SQIVND (reference sequence). In DNA form, the CDR3 reads TGTGCCAGTAGTATGGACCCCAGGGAGCATGGCTACACCTTC. It yields the protein CASSMDPREHGYTF.

The chain links TRBV7-8 to TRBJ2-5; 9 positions agree with TRBD1. V shed 4 bases, J shed 4 bases, and the junction held 4 bases outside the gene matches. The CDR3 spans 14 residues. Per the germline V gene, CDR1 is SGHVS and CDR2 is FQNEAQ. CDR3 protein: CASSSPGQGETQYF. The CDR3 region has the DNA TGTGCCAGCAGCTCACCGGGACAGGGAGAGACCCAGTACTTC.

V is TRBV28 and J is TRBJ1-1; D is uncertain. The CDR3 extends over 12 amino acids. CDR1 MDHEN and CDR2 SYDVKM come from the germline V gene. Trimming stripped 4 bases from V and 5 bases from J, with 8 bases between. The CDR3 sequence is CASSWGRTEAFF. CDR3 DNA: TGTGCCAGCAGTTGGGGTCGAACTGAAGCTTTCTTT.

The chain has TRBV15 and TRBJ2-5; 15 bases agree with TRBD2. The CDR3 loop spans 18 amino acids. Trimming cost V 2 bases and J 4 bases; bases outside gene matches: 8. The germline CDR1 and CDR2 sequences are LNHNV and YYDKDF (reference sequence). The CDR3 is CATSRLGLAGGVGETQYF. For the CDR3, the DNA is TGTGCCACCAGCAGACTCGGACTAGCGGGAGGGGTCGGAGAGACCCAGTACTTC.

CDR3 bases: TGTGCCAGCTCGAGGGATGGAGCACTAGACTATGGCTACACCTTC. Translating it yields CASSRDGALDYGYTF. The gene calls are TRBV2 and TRBJ1-2, with unresolved D. The CDR3 is 15 amino acids. From germline, CDR1 is SNHLY and CDR2 FYNNEI. V gave up 8 bases and J gave up 3 bases, with 19 bases separating them.

The chain is built from TRBV20-1 and TRBJ2-3, with D possibly being TRBD1 (5 bases). Germline CDR1 is DFQATT and CDR2 is SNEGSKA (reference sequence). Trimming pared 5 bases from V and 5 bases from J, leaving 5 bases between. This CDR3 comprises 10 residues. CDR3 amino acids: CSAGQDTQYF. CDR3 DNA: TGCAGTGCTGGACAAGATACGCAGTATTTT.

The CDR3 loop reads CASSARTGAYNEQFF. The DNA of the CDR3 is TGTGCCAGCAGCGCGAGGACTGGGGCCTACAATGAGCAGTTCTTC. The chain uses TRBV7-9 and TRBJ2-1, with D perhaps TRBD2 (5 bases). This CDR3 has 15 residues. The germline gives CDR1 SEHNR, CDR2 FQNEAQ (reference sequence). Trimming stripped 5 bases from V and 2 bases from J, with 13 bases between.

This clone was found a few times. The V and J genes are TRBV2 and TRBJ1-5; no definite D call. Trimming took 7 bases from V and 7 from J, leaving 20 bases between them. Germline V gene data show CDR1 as SNHLY and CDR2 as FYNNEI. The CDR3 length is 15 residues. The chain's CDR3 is CASTDRGSPFQPQHF. The DNA for the CDR3 is TGTGCCAGCACCGATCGGGGTTCCCCGTTCCAGCCCCAGCATTTT.

CDR3 residues: CASRFPGQGGSNQPQHF. CDR3 DNA: TGTGCAAGTCGCTTCCCGGGACAGGGGGGATCTAATCAGCCCCAGCATTTT. The rearrangement links TRBV12-2 to TRBJ1-5; the table's TRBD1 call for D was not verified on the DNA. TRBV12-2 is marked as a pseudogene. The CDR3 runs 17 residues.

This clone was recorded a few times. The J gene is TRBJ1-2, the V gene TRBV19, with D unresolved. The CDR3 runs to 11 residues. Looked up from germline, CDR1 is LNHDA and CDR2 is SQIVND (reference sequence). Trimming took off 0 bases at V and 4 bases at J, with 0 bases between the two ends. CDR3 protein: CASSIDYGYTF. The CDR3 nucleotides read TGTGCCAGTAGTATAGACTATGGCTACACCTTC. Full variable domain (remainder filled in from reference TRBV19 and TRBJ1-2): DGGITQSPKYLFRKEGQNVTLSCEQNLNHDAMYWYRQDPGQGLRLIYYSQIVNDFQKGDIAEGYSVSREKKESFPLTVTSAQKNPTAFYLCASSIDYGYTFGSGTRLTVV.

The chain joins TRBV5-1 to TRBJ2-2; 7 positions agree with TRBD2. V was pared by 0 bases and J by 7 bases, with 3 bases of the junction left unmatched. The germline V gene has CDR1 SGHRS and CDR2 YFSETQ. This CDR3 has 14 residues. The CDR3 sequence: CASSLGTSVGELFF. As DNA, the CDR3 is TGCGCCAGCAGCTTGGGGACTAGTGTCGGGGAGCTGTTTTTT.

The rearrangement joins TRBV19 to TRBJ1-4; 8 nucleotides line up with TRBD1. V gave up 4 bases and J gave up 5 bases; unmatched junction bases: 6. The length of the CDR3 is 15 residues. In germline, CDR1 is LNHDA, CDR2 SQIVND (reference sequence). Written as DNA, the CDR3 is TGTGCCAGTAGTAAAACAGGGGGTTCGAATGAAAAACTGTTTTTT. This translates into CASSKTGGSNEKLFF.

This chain links TRBV10-3 with TRBJ2-5; possibly TRBD2 for D (5 bases). Looked up from germline, CDR1 is ENHRY and CDR2 is SYGVKD. CDR3 length equals 11 residues. V lost 4 bases and J 5 bases, leaving 5 bases between the germline ends. This CDR3 reads CAISGGETQYF. CDR3 nucleotide sequence: TGTGCCATCAGTGGCGGGGAGACCCAGTACTTC.

The rearrangement links TRBV28 to TRBJ2-7, with 8 bases matching TRBD1. The CDR3 contains 16 residues. J was trimmed by 3 bases and V by 1 base; bases with no gene match: 8. Germline values: CDR1 MDHEN, CDR2 SYDVKM. The CDR3 bases are TGTGCCAGCAGTTTATTAGATGGGACAGGTCTCTACGAGCAGTACTTC. This encodes CASSLLDGTGLYEQYF. The full variable domain, with the rest looked up from reference TRBV28 and TRBJ2-7, is DVKVTQSSRYLVKRTGEKVFLECVQDMDHENMFWYRQDPGLGLRLIYFSYDVKMKEKGDIPEGYSVSREKKERFSLILESASTNQTSMYLCASSLLDGTGLYEQYFGPGTRLTVT.

This rearrangement joins TRBV6-5 to TRBJ1-1; D possibly corresponds to TRBD1 (5 bases). CDR1 MNHEY and CDR2 SVGAGI come from the germline V gene. There are 14 residues in the CDR3. Trimming cost V 7 bases and J 2 bases, with 14 bases left between them. DNA for the CDR3: TGTGCCAGCACGGGACGGTGGGGAAACACTGAAGCTTTCTTT. This gives the protein CASTGRWGNTEAFF.

The chain is built from TRBV28 and TRBJ2-1, with 7 positions matching TRBD1. The CDR3 sequence is 19 residues long. Germline trimming cut 1 base from V and 3 bases from J; bases unmatched to any gene: 15. CDR1 and CDR2 (germline): MDHEN, SYDVKM. The CDR3 is CASSLSLTLDRADYNEQFF. In DNA, the CDR3 is TGTGCCAGCAGTTTATCCCTTACCCTTGACAGGGCGGACTACAATGAGCAGTTCTTC.

The chain carries TRBV7-6 and TRBJ2-5; D might be TRBD1 (6 bases). Trimming took 1 base from V and 3 from J, leaving 15 bases between them. In germline, CDR1 is SGHVS, CDR2 FNYEAQ. CDR3 length: 16 residues. The CDR3 loop is CASSLEARGREETQYF. CDR3 nucleotides: TGTGCCAGCAGCTTAGAGGCCAGGGGAAGGGAAGAGACCCAGTACTTC.

The chain joins TRBV4-1 to TRBJ2-3; D might be TRBD1 or TRBD2, each matching 5 bases. Germline CDR1 is MGHRA and CDR2 is YSYEKL. The CDR3 is 16 amino acids. V shed 4 bases and J shed 0 bases, with 14 bases lying between them. The CDR3 loop reads CASSLGTAVSTDTQYF. In DNA, the CDR3 is TGCGCCAGCAGCCTGGGGACCGCCGTCAGCACAGATACGCAGTATTTT.

The chain recombines TRBV19 with TRBJ2-2, with D perhaps matching TRBD1 or TRBD2 (5 bases each). Germline V gene sequence: CDR1 LNHDA, CDR2 SQIVND (reference sequence). V was clipped by 6 bases and J by 5 bases, with 13 bases between them. The CDR3 covers 14 residues. In nucleotides, the CDR3 is TGTGCCAGTAGGACCGGGACGGGGACCGGGGAGCTGTTTTTT. Translated: CASRTGTGTGELFF.

This chain connects TRBV19 to TRBJ2-1; the D is unclear. Germline V CDR1 and CDR2: LNHDA, SQIVND (reference sequence). The CDR3 covers 14 residues. Trimming took off 5 bases at V and 2 bases at J, with 10 bases between the two ends. The CDR3 spells CASSWGIAYNEQFF. The CDR3 bases are TGTGCCAGTAGTTGGGGAATAGCCTACAATGAGCAGTTCTTC. The complete variable domain, with remaining parts taken from reference TRBV19 and TRBJ2-1, reads DGGITQSPKYLFRKEGQNVTLSCEQNLNHDAMYWYRQDPGQGLRLIYYSQIVNDFQKGDIAEGYSVSREKKESFPLTVTSAQKNPTAFYLCASSWGIAYNEQFFGPGTRLTVL.

J is TRBJ1-5 and V is TRBV4-3, with 8 bases that match TRBD1. Germline V gene lookup returns CDR1 LGHNA and CDR2 YSLEER. CDR3 length: 15 amino acids. Trimming cost V 4 bases and J 0 bases; bases outside gene matches: 2. CDR3 amino acids: CASSRDRGSNQPQHF. DNA for the CDR3: TGCGCCAGCAGCCGAGACAGGGGTAGCAATCAGCCCCAGCATTTT.

The chain joins TRBV28 to TRBJ1-5; tentatively, D is TRBD1 (6 bases). CDR1 and CDR2 from the germline V gene are MDHEN and SYDVKM. The CDR3 is 14 residues long. Trimming took 6 bases from V and 2 from J, leaving 11 bases between them. Here the CDR3 reads CASSRQVGNQPQHF. CDR3 coding DNA: TGTGCCAGCAGCCGACAGGTGGGCAATCAGCCCCAGCATTTT. The variable domain in full, with the rest retrieved from reference TRBV28 and TRBJ1-5, is DVKVTQSSRYLVKRTGEKVFLECVQDMDHENMFWYRQDPGLGLRLIYFSYDVKMKEKGDIPEGYSVSREKKERFSLILESASTNQTSMYLCASSRQVGNQPQHFGDGTRLSIL.

The rearrangement links TRBV6-6 to TRBJ2-7; 9 nucleotides match TRBD1. V gave up 2 bases and J gave up 2 bases; unmatched junction bases: 1. The CDR3 covers 14 residues. Germline-derived CDR1 and CDR2 are MNHNY and SVGAGI (reference sequence). This CDR3 reads CASSYGDRAYEQYF. The DNA for the CDR3 is TGTGCCAGCAGTTACGGGGACAGGGCCTACGAGCAGTACTTC.

The chain uses TRBV7-3 and TRBJ1-1; 10 bases match TRBD1. V lost 5 bases to trimming and J lost 1 base; unmatched junction nucleotides: 19. Germline CDR1 SGHTA, CDR2 FQGTGA. This CDR3 region has 20 residues. The CDR3 loop reads CASSPNLRGPGQGTNTEAFF. CDR3 DNA: TGTGCCAGCAGCCCCAACCTCAGGGGACCGGGACAGGGGACGAACACTGAAGCTTTCTTT.

The chain joins TRBV28 to TRBJ1-1, with D uncertain. The ends were cut back, 6 bases at V and 1 base at J, with 6 bases in the middle. Germline CDR1 reads MDHEN; CDR2 reads SYDVKM. The CDR3 runs to 12 residues. The CDR3 coding sequence is TGTGCCAGCAGGTACGGGAACACTGAAGCTTTCTTT. It is translated as CASRYGNTEAFF.

The J gene is TRBJ2-1, the V gene TRBV4-1; maybe TRBD2 (6 bases). The CDR3 runs to 17 residues. Germline V gives CDR1 MGHRA, CDR2 YSYEKL. Trimming pared 4 bases from V and 4 bases from J, leaving 20 bases between. The DNA for the CDR3 is TGCGCCAGCAGCCTCATTCGAGGGGTTGGGGGGTACAATGAGCAGTTCTTC. This translates into CASSLIRGVGGYNEQFF.

The V call is TRBV10-3, the J call TRBJ2-5, with TRBD1 matching 8 bases. J was trimmed by 3 bases and V by 4 bases; bases with no gene match: 7. Per germline, CDR1 ENHRY and CDR2 SYGVKD. The CDR3 loop spans 15 amino acids. CDR3 loop: CAISGLGQGEETQYF. CDR3 bases: TGTGCCATCAGTGGCTTAGGACAGGGCGAAGAGACCCAGTACTTC.